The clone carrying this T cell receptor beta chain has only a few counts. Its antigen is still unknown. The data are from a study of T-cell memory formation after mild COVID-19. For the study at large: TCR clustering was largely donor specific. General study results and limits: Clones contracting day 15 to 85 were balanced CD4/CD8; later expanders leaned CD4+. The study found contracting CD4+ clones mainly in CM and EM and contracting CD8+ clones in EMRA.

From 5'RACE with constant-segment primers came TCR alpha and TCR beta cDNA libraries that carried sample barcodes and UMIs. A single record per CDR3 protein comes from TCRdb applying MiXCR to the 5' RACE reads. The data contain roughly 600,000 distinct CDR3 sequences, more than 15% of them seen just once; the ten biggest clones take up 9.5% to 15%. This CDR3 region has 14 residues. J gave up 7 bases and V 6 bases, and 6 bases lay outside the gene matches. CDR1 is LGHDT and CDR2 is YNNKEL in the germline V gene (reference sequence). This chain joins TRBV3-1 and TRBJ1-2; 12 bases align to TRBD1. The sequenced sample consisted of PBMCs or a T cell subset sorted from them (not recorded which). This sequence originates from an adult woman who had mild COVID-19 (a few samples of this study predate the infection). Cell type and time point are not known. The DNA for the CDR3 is TGTGCCAGCAGTCCCGGGACAGGGGGCCGTGGCTACACCTTC. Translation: CASSPGTGGRGYTF.